This record concerns one T cell receptor (beta chain) sequence. Its antigen is not known. The source of the sample is a study of cytomegalovirus exposure and HLA in healthy donors. Broader study findings: Testing in vitro showed a few CMV-associated chains specific for CMV antigens.

Primers included in the PCR were 60 Vbeta and 13 Jbeta primers. Clones were read by immunoSEQ multiplex PCR, and TCRdb kept only the in-frame ones, dropping some. The repertoire holds 150,000 to 200,000 clones, about 79% seen once, with 0.65% to 0.95% in the top ten. The CDR3 spans 15 residues. V gave up 2 bases and J gave up 5 bases; unmatched junction bases: 8. Germline-derived CDR1 and CDR2 are SGHRS and YFSETQ. The source of this sequence is a female donor in good health and CMV-seronegative. The genes are TRBV5-1 and TRBJ2-5; TRBD2 aligns across 8 bases. The sample consisted of PBMCs. CDR3 DNA: TGCGCCAGCAGCTTTACCGGGAGGGCCTTGGAGACCCAGTACTTC. The encoded protein is CASSFTGRALETQYF.